This T cell receptor beta chain was captured by sequencing in a study of T cells in Graves' hyperthyroidism and ophthalmopathy. Germline V lookup: CDR1 DFQATT, CDR2 SNEGSKA (reference sequence). The V and J ends lost 7 bases and 2 bases, in that order; junction bases with no gene match: 1. CDR3 size: 13 residues. Authors of the study amplified TCR beta CDR3 regions from RNA transcripts. HTBI primers were used for first-round RT-PCR of the TCR CDR3. In TCRdb, the multiplex PCR reads were re-called with MiXCR into one record per CDR3 protein. The sample shows about 560,000 distinct CDR3 sequences, 15% to 20% of them seen only once. The sample holds a few counts of this clonotype. Antigen: not known. Study findings and constraints: The model anticipated ophthalmopathy a median about 7.1 months pre-onset.

The chain carries TRBV20-1 and TRBJ2-1, with 11 bases matching TRBD2. The specimen was blood. The receptor's source is a woman younger than 35 with Graves' hyperthyroidism. CDR3 coding DNA: TGCAGTGGTAGCGGGGGGGCCTACAATGAGCAGTTCTTC. Translation gives CSGSGGAYNEQFF.